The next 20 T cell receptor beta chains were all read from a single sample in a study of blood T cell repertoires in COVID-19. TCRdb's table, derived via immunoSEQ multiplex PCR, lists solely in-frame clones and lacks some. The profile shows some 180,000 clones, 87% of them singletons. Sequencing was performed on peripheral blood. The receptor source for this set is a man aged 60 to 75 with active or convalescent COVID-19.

The CDR3 nucleotides are TGTGCCTGGAGTCCCGGGACAGGGGGCGCAGATACGCAGTATTTT. Residues: CAWSPGTGGADTQYF. J is TRBJ2-3 and V is TRBV30; 12 bases are a match to TRBD1. The CDR3 has 15 residues. The ends lost 2 bases at V and 4 bases at J; junction bases unmatched: 4. Looked up from germline, CDR1 is GTSNPN and CDR2 is SVGIG (reference sequence).

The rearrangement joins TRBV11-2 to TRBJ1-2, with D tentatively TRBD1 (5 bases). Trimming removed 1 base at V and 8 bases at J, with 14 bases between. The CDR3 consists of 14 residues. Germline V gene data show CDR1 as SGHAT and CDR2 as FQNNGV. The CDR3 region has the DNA TGTGCCAGCAGCTTAGCCGGGGGGAATGGGGGCTACACCTTC. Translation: CASSLAGGNGGYTF.

The CDR3 sequence is CASSRSGQNTGELFF. CDR3 sequence (DNA): TGCGCCAGCAGCCGGTCAGGGCAGAACACCGGGGAGCTGTTTTTT. J is TRBJ2-2 and V is TRBV4-1, with a possible D match to TRBD1 (5 bases). CDR3 length: 15 amino acids. The V gene lost 4 bases and the J gene lost 1 base, with 10 bases spanning the gap. CDR1 is MGHRA and CDR2 is YSYEKL in the germline V gene.

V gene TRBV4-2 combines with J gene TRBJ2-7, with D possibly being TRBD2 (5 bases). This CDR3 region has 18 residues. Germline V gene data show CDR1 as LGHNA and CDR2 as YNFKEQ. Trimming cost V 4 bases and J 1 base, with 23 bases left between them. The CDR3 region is CASSPYSYEGRGSYEQYF. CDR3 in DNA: TGTGCCAGCAGCCCGTATAGCTATGAGGGCAGAGGGTCCTACGAGCAGTACTTC.

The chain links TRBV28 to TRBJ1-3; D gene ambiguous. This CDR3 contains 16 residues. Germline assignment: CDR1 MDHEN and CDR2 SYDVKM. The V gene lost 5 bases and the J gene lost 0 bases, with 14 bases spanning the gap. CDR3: CASSPSATNSGNTIYF. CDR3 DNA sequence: TGTGCCAGCAGTCCTTCCGCAACTAACTCTGGAAACACCATATATTTT.

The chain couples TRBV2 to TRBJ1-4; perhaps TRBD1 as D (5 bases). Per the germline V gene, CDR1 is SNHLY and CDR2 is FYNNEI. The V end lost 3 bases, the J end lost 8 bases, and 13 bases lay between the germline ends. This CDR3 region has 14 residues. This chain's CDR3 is CASSEGQGGEKLFF. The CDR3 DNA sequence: TGTGCCAGCAGTGAGGGGCAGGGAGGCGAAAAACTGTTTTTT. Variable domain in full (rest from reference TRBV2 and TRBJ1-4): EPEVTQTPSHQVTQMGQEVILRCVPISNHLYFYWYRQILGQKVEFLVSFYNNEISEKSEIFDDQFSVERPDGSNFTLKIRSTKLEDSAMYFCASSEGQGGEKLFFGSGTQLSVL.

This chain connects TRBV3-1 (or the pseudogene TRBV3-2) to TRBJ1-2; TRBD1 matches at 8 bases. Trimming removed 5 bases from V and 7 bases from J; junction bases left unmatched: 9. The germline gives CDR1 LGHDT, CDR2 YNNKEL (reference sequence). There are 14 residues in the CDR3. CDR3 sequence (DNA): TGTGCCAGCAGCAACCCCGGACAGGGCGGTGGCTACACCTTC. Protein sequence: CASSNPGQGGGYTF.

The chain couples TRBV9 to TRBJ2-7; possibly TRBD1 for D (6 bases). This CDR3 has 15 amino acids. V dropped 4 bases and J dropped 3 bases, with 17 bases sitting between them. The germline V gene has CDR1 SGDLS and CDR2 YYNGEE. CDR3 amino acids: CASSPSGGTNYEQYF. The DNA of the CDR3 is TGTGCCAGCAGCCCTAGTGGGGGCACCAACTACGAGCAGTACTTC. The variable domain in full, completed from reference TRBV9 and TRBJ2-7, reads DSGVTQTPKHLITATGQRVTLRCSPRSGDLSVYWYQQSLDQGLQFLIQYYNGEERAKGNILERFSAQQFPDLHSELNLSSLELGDSALYFCASSPSGGTNYEQYFGPGTRLTVT.

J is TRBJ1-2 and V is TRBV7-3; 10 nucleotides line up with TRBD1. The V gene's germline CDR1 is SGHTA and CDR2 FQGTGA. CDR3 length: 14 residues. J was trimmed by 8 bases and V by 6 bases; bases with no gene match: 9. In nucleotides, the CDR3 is TGTGCCAGCAGTCCAGGACAGGGGGTTGAGGGCTACACCTTC. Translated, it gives CASSPGQGVEGYTF.

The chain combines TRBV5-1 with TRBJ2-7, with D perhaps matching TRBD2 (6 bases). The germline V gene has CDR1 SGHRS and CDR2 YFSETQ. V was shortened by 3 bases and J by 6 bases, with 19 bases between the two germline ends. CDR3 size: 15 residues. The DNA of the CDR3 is TGCGCCAGCAGCTATACCGGGACTCCGTCCGCCGAGCAGTACTTC. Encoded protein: CASSYTGTPSAEQYF. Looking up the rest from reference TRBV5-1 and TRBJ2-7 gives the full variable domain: KAGVTQTPRYLIKTRGQQVTLSCSPISGHRSVSWYQQTPGQGLQFLFEYFSETQRNKGNFPGRFSGRQFSNSRSEMNVSTLELGDSALYLCASSYTGTPSAEQYFGPGTRLTVT.

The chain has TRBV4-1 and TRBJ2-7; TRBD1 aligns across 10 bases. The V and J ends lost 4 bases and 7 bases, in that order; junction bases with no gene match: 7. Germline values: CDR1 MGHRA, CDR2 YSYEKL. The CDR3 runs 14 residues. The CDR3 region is CASSLRQGAREQYF. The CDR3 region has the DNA TGCGCCAGCAGCCTCCGACAGGGGGCGCGAGAGCAGTACTTC.

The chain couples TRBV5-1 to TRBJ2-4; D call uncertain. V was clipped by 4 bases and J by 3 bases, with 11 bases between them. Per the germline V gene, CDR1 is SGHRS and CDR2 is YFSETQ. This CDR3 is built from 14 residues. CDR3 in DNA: TGCGCCAGCAGCCAGACTTTTGGCAAAAACATTCAGTACTTC. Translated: CASSQTFGKNIQYF.

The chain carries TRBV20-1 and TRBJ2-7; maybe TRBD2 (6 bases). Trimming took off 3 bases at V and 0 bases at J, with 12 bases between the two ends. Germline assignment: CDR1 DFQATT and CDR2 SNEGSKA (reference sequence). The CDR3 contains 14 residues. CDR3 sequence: CSASGPGGSYEQYF. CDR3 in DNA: TGCAGTGCTAGTGGCCCCGGGGGCTCCTACGAGCAGTACTTC.

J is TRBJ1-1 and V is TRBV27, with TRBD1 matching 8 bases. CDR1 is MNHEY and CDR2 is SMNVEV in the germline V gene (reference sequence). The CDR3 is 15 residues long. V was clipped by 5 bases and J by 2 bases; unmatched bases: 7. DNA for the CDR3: TGTGCCAGCAGTGTCAGACAGGGGACAAACACTGAAGCTTTCTTT. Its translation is CASSVRQGTNTEAFF.

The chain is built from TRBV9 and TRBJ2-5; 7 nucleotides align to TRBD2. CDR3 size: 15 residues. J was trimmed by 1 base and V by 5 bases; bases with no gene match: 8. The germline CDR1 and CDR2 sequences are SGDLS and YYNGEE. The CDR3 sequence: CASSPGGIPQETQYF. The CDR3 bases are TGTGCCAGCAGTCCCGGGGGGATCCCCCAAGAGACCCAGTACTTC. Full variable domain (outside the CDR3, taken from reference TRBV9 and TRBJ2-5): DSGVTQTPKHLITATGQRVTLRCSPRSGDLSVYWYQQSLDQGLQFLIQYYNGEERAKGNILERFSAQQFPDLHSELNLSSLELGDSALYFCASSPGGIPQETQYFGPGTRLLVL.

CDR3 sequence: CASSLGEGSQETQYF. The CDR3 DNA reads as TGTGCCAGCAGCTTAGGCGAGGGATCCCAAGAGACCCAGTACTTC. The chain recombines TRBV11-3 with TRBJ2-5; D might be TRBD2 (5 bases). Looked up from germline, CDR1 is SGHNT and CDR2 is YENEEA. Trimming took 1 base from V and 1 from J, leaving 10 bases between them. This CDR3 is built from 15 residues.

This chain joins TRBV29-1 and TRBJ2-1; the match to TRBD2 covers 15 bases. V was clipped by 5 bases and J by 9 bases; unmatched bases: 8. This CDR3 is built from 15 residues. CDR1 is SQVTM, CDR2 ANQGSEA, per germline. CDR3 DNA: TGCAGCGTTCGTCGGACTAGCGGGGGGGCCCCTGAGCAGTTCTTC. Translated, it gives CSVRRTSGGAPEQFF.

The CDR3 region has the DNA TGTGCCAGTAGTAAAAACATTTATAGCAATCAGCCCCAGCATTTT. Its translation: CASSKNIYSNQPQHF. This chain joins TRBV19 and TRBJ1-5; no clear D gene. This CDR3 has 15 amino acids. Germline V lookup: CDR1 LNHDA, CDR2 SQIVND (reference sequence). Trimming left V 4 bases short and J 0 bases short, with 10 bases between.

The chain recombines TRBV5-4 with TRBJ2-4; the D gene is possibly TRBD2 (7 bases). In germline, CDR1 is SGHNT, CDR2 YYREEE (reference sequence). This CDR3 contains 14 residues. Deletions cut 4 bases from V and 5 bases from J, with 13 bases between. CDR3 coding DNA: TGTGCCAGCAGCCGGGGGGCAGGAGAAAACATTCAGTACTTC. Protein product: CASSRGAGENIQYF.

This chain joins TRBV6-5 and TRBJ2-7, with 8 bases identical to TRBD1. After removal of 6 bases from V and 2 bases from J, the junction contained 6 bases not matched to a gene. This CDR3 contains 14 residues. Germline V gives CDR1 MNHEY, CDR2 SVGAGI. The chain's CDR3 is CASSHGDRTYEQYF. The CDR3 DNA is TGTGCCAGCAGCCACGGGGACAGGACCTACGAGCAGTACTTC.